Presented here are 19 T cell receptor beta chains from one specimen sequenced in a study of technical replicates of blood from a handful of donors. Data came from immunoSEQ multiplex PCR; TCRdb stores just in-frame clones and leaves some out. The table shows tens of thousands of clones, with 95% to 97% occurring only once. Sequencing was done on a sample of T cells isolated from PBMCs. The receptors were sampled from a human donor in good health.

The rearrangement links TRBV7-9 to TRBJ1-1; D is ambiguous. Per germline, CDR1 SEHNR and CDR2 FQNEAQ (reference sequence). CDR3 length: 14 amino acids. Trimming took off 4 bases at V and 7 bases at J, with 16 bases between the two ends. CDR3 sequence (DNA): TGTGCCAGCAGCTATGACCCCGATCGGGGTGAAGCTTTCTTT. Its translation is CASSYDPDRGEAFF.

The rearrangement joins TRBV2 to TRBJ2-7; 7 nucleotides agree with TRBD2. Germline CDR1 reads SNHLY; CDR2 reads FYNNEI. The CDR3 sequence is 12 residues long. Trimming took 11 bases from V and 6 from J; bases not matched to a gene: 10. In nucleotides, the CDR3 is TGTGCCGTGCCGGGACTAACAGGCGAGCAGTACTTC. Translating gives CAVPGLTGEQYF.

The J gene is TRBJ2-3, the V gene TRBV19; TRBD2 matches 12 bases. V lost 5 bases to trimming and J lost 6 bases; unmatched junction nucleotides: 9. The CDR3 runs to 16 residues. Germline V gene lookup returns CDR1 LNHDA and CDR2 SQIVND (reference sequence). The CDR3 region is CASSSLAGGPLDTQYF. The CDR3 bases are TGTGCCAGTAGTTCCCTAGCGGGAGGGCCGTTGGATACGCAGTATTTT.

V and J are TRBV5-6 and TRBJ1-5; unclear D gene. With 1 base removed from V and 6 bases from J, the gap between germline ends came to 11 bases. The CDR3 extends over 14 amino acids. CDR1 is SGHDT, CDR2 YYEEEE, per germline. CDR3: CASSLRGYGQPQHF. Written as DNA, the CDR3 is TGTGCCAGCAGCTTGCGGGGTTATGGTCAGCCCCAGCATTTT.

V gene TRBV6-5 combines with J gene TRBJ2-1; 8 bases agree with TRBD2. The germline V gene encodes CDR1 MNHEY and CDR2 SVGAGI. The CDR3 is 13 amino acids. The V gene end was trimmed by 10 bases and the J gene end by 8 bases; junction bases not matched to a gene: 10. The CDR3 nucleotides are TGTGCCACGAGAGCGGGAGTATACGATGAGCAGTTCTTC. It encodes CATRAGVYDEQFF.

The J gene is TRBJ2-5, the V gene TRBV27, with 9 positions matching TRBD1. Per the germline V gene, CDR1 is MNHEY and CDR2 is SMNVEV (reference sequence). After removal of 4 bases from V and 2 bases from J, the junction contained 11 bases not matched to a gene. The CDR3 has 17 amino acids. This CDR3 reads CASSSAYRGRLQETQYF. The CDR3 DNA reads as TGTGCCAGCAGTTCTGCCTACAGGGGGCGCCTGCAAGAGACCCAGTACTTC.

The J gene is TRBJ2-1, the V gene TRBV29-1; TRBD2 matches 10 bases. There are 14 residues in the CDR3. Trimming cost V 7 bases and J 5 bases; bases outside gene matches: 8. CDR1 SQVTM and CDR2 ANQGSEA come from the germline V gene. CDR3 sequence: CSANGLAANNEQFF. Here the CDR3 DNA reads TGCAGCGCAAACGGACTAGCGGCCAACAATGAGCAGTTCTTC.

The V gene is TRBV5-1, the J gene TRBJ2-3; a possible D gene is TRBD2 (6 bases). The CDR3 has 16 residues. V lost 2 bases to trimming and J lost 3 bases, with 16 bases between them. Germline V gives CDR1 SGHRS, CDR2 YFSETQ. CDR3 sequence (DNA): TGCGCCAGCAGCTTCTTGCCCGGGACTCGGACAGATACGCAGTATTTT. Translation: CASSFLPGTRTDTQYF.

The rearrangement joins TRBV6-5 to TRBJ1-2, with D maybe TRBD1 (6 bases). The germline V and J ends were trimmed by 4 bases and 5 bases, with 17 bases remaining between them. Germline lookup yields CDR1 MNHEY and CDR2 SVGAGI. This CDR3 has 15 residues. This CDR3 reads CASSSTGTILYGYTF. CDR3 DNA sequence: TGTGCCAGCAGTTCCACCGGGACAATATTATATGGCTACACCTTC.

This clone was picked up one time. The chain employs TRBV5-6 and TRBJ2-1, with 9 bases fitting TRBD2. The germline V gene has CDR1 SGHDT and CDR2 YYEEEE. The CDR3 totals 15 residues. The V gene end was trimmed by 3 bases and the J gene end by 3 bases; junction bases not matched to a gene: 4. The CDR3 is CASSWQTSGYNEQFF. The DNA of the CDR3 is TGTGCCAGCAGCTGGCAGACTAGCGGCTACAATGAGCAGTTCTTC.

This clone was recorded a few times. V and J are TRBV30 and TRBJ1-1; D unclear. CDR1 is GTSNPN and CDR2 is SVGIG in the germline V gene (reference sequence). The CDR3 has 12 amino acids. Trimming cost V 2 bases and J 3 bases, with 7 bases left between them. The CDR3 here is CAWSISDTEAFF. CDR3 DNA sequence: TGTGCCTGGAGTATATCGGACACTGAAGCTTTCTTT.

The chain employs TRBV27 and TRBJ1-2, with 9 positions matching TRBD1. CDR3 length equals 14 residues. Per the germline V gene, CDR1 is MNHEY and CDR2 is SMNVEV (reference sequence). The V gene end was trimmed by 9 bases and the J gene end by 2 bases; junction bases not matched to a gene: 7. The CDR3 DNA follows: TGTGCCAGTTCTTGGGGACAGGGAAACTATGGCTACACCTTC. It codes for CASSWGQGNYGYTF.

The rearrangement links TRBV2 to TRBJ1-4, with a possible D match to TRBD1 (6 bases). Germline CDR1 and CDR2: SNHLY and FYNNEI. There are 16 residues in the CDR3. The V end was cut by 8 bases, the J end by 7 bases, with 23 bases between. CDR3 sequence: CASDTAETGFFEKLFF. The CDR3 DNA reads TGTGCCAGCGATACTGCCGAGACAGGATTTTTTGAAAAACTGTTTTTT.

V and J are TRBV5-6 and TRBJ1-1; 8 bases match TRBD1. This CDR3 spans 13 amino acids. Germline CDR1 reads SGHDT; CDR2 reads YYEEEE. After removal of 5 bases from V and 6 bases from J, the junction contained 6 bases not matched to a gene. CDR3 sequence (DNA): TGTGCCAGCAGGTTTCCAGGGGGCTCTGAAGCTTTCTTT. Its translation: CASRFPGGSEAFF.

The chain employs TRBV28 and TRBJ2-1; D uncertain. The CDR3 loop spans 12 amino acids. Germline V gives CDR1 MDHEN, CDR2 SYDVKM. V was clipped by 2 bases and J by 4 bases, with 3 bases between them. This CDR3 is CASSLRYNEQFF. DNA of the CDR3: TGTGCCAGCAGTTTACGGTACAATGAGCAGTTCTTC.

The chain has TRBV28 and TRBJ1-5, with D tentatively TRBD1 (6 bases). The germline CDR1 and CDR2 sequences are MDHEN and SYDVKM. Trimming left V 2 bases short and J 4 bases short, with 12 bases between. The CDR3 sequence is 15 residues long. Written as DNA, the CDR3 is TGTGCCAGCAGTTTAAGGGGGTCTAATAATCAGCCCCAGCATTTT. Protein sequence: CASSLRGSNNQPQHF. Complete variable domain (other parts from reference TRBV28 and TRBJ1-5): DVKVTQSSRYLVKRTGEKVFLECVQDMDHENMFWYRQDPGLGLRLIYFSYDVKMKEKGDIPEGYSVSREKKERFSLILESASTNQTSMYLCASSLRGSNNQPQHFGDGTRLSIL.

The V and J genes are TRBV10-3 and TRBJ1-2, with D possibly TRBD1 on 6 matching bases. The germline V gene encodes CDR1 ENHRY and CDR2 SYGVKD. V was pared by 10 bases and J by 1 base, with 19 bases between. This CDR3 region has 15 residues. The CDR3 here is CASWDTSINNYGYTF. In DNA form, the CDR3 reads TGTGCCAGCTGGGACACCTCAATAAATAACTATGGCTACACCTTC.

The CDR3 spells CASSEVTGSNYGYTF. CDR3 coding DNA: TGTGCCAGCAGTGAGGTAACGGGGTCTAACTATGGCTACACCTTC. J is TRBJ1-2 and V is TRBV6-4, with D hard to call. The length of the CDR3 is 15 residues. Germline-derived CDR1 and CDR2 are MRHNA and SNTAGT. Trimming pared 3 bases from V and 0 bases from J, leaving 11 bases between.

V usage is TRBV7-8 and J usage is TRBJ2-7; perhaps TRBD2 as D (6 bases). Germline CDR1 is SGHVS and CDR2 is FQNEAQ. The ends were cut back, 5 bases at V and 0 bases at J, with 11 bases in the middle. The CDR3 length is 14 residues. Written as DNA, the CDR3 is TGTGCCAGCAGCCTCGGAGGGACCTCCTACGAGCAGTACTTC. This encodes CASSLGGTSYEQYF.